These T cell receptor beta chains were read from a single sample in a study of type 1 regulatory T cells. Which antigens these TCRs recognize remains unknown. TCRdb reanalysed the reads using MiXCR and keeps one entry per CDR3 protein. Seen here are approximately 45,000 distinct CDR3 sequences, 12% observed once, and the top ten hold over 7.5%. The specimen was cultured non-Tr1 T cells, either the whole culture or a sorted T cell fraction (not recorded which). Receptor source: a human donor in good health. The CDR3 runs from the conserved cysteine through the conserved F or W. Fields, in order: V gene, clone size, D gene, J gene, CDR3 DNA, CDR3 protein. The D gene is left open where the match is weak. Not every row has a clone size; where given, it reads once, few, many or a size class.

v_call: TRBV20-1; clone_size: many; d_call: NA; j_call: TRBJ2-5; cdr3_nt: TGCAGTGCTAGTATGGGAGAGACCCAGTACTTC; cdr3_aa: CSASMGETQYF
v_call: TRBV7-6; clone_size: many; d_call: NA; j_call: TRBJ2-5; cdr3_nt: TGTGCCAGCAGCTCCTCCGGGACGGGGAAAGAGACCCAGTACTTC; cdr3_aa: CASSSSGTGKETQYF
v_call: TRBV18; clone_size: few; d_call: NA; j_call: TRBJ1-1; cdr3_nt: TGTGCCAGCTCATCCGAGACGGGGGGGCGAACTGAAGCTTTCTTT; cdr3_aa: CASSSETGGRTEAFF
v_call: TRBV9; clone_size: many; d_call: NA; j_call: TRBJ2-4; cdr3_nt: TGTGCCAGCAGCACGGGGCTAGCCAAAAACATTCAGTACTTC; cdr3_aa: CASSTGLAKNIQYF
v_call: TRBV7-2; clone_size: NA; d_call: NA; j_call: TRBJ2-1; cdr3_nt: TGTGCCAGCAGCACACTTCGGGAGAATGAGCAGTTCTTC; cdr3_aa: CASSTLRENEQFF
v_call: TRBV5-1; clone_size: many; d_call: TRBD1; j_call: TRBJ2-7; cdr3_nt: TGCGCCAGCAGCTTGGTGGGGACAGGGGACGAGCAGTACTTC; cdr3_aa: CASSLVGTGDEQYF
v_call: TRBV4-3; clone_size: many; d_call: NA; j_call: TRBJ2-3; cdr3_nt: TGCGCCAGCAGCCAAGGACCCAGGGATACGCAGTATTTT; cdr3_aa: CASSQGPRDTQYF
v_call: TRBV27; clone_size: few; d_call: NA; j_call: TRBJ2-5; cdr3_nt: TGTGCCAGCAGTTGGCAGATTAGGGAGACCCAGTACTTC; cdr3_aa: CASSWQIRETQYF
v_call: TRBV5-1; clone_size: few; d_call: TRBD1; j_call: TRBJ2-7; cdr3_nt: TGCGCCAGCAGCTTGCCCTGGGACAGCGAGACCTACGAGCAGTACTTC; cdr3_aa: CASSLPWDSETYEQYF
v_call: TRBV3-1; clone_size: many; d_call: NA; j_call: TRBJ2-4; cdr3_nt: TGTGCCAGCAGCCAGAGGGGTAGCGTCGCCAAAAACATTCAGTACTTC; cdr3_aa: CASSQRGSVAKNIQYF
v_call: TRBV5-1; clone_size: many; d_call: NA; j_call: TRBJ2-3; cdr3_nt: TGCGCCAGCAGCTTGGGAACAGCCACAGATACGCAGTATTTT; cdr3_aa: CASSLGTATDTQYF
v_call: TRBV18; clone_size: many; d_call: NA; j_call: TRBJ2-5; cdr3_nt: TGTGCCAGCTCACCTCGGAGACGAGAGACCCAGTACTTC; cdr3_aa: CASSPRRRETQYF
v_call: TRBV7-2; clone_size: NA; d_call: TRBD1; j_call: TRBJ1-2; cdr3_nt: TGTGCCAGCAGCTTGGGGGACAGAATGTATAGCTACACCTTC; cdr3_aa: CASSLGDRMYSYTF
v_call: TRBV5-1; clone_size: NA; d_call: NA; j_call: TRBJ2-1; cdr3_nt: TGCGCCAGCAGCTTGGCCGGGGGCCCAGCCTCCTACAATGAGCAGTTCTTC; cdr3_aa: CASSLAGGPASYNEQFF
v_call: TRBV20-1; clone_size: NA; d_call: TRBD2; j_call: TRBJ2-2; cdr3_nt: TGCAGTGCCCGGCCAGCGGGGGGTAGTAGGGAGCTGTTTTTT; cdr3_aa: CSARPAGGSRELFF
v_call: TRBV5-1; clone_size: many; d_call: TRBD1; j_call: TRBJ1-2; cdr3_nt: TGCGCCAGCAGCCTCGGGACAGCCTATGGCTACACCTTC; cdr3_aa: CASSLGTAYGYTF
v_call: TRBV7-8; clone_size: few; d_call: NA; j_call: TRBJ2-5; cdr3_nt: TGTGCCAGCAGACGAGGCACAACCACGACCCAGTACTTC; cdr3_aa: CASRRGTTTTQYF
v_call: TRBV20-1; clone_size: many; d_call: NA; j_call: TRBJ1-1; cdr3_nt: TGCAGTGCTAGAGATTCGCGGGCCACTGAAGCTTTCTTT; cdr3_aa: CSARDSRATEAFF
v_call: TRBV6-2/TRBV6-3; clone_size: medium-sized; d_call: TRBD1; j_call: TRBJ1-1; cdr3_nt: TGTGCCAGCAGACAACTACAGGGGACTGAAGCTTTCTTT; cdr3_aa: CASRQLQGTEAFF
v_call: TRBV5-4; clone_size: many; d_call: TRBD2; j_call: TRBJ2-5; cdr3_nt: TGTGCCAGCAGCCACGGACTAGCGGGAGTCGAGACCCAGTACTTC; cdr3_aa: CASSHGLAGVETQYF
v_call: TRBV6-2/TRBV6-3; clone_size: NA; d_call: TRBD1; j_call: TRBJ2-2; cdr3_nt: TGTGCCAGCAGCAGGGGGTCCACCGGGGAGCTGTTTTTT; cdr3_aa: CASSRGSTGELFF
v_call: TRBV12-3/TRBV12-4; clone_size: many; d_call: NA; j_call: TRBJ1-2; cdr3_nt: TGTGCCAGCAGTTCGAAACCTAACTATGGCTACACCTTC; cdr3_aa: CASSSKPNYGYTF
v_call: TRBV28; clone_size: few; d_call: NA; j_call: TRBJ2-7; cdr3_nt: TGTGCCAGCAGTAGAGATCTAAGGGAGCAGTACTTC; cdr3_aa: CASSRDLREQYF
v_call: TRBV20-1; clone_size: few; d_call: NA; j_call: TRBJ1-2; cdr3_nt: TGCAGTGCAAGGAAGACGGGAAACTATGGCTACACCTTC; cdr3_aa: CSARKTGNYGYTF
v_call: TRBV18; clone_size: many; d_call: NA; j_call: TRBJ1-4; cdr3_nt: TGTGCCAGCTCACCTATCACAGGGAGTGAAAAACTGTTTTTT; cdr3_aa: CASSPITGSEKLFF
v_call: TRBV2; clone_size: few; d_call: NA; j_call: TRBJ2-1; cdr3_nt: TGTGCCAGCATGGTTGCGGTTGAGCAGTTCTTC; cdr3_aa: CASMVAVEQFF
v_call: TRBV20-1; clone_size: many; d_call: TRBD2; j_call: TRBJ2-3; cdr3_nt: TGCAGCCCCCGGACTAGCGGAACAGATACGCAGTATTTT; cdr3_aa: CSPRTSGTDTQYF
v_call: TRBV5-1; clone_size: few; d_call: NA; j_call: TRBJ2-7; cdr3_nt: TGCGCCAGCAGCTTTCGATGGGGGTTATACGAGCAGTACTTC; cdr3_aa: CASSFRWGLYEQYF
v_call: TRBV10-3; clone_size: NA; d_call: NA; j_call: TRBJ2-5; cdr3_nt: TGTGCCATCAGTGCGGGGGTTACTAGCCAAGAGACCCAGTACTTC; cdr3_aa: CAISAGVTSQETQYF
v_call: TRBV7-2; clone_size: many; d_call: NA; j_call: TRBJ1-3; cdr3_nt: TGTGCCAGCAGCTTTAGAAACACCATATATTTT; cdr3_aa: CASSFRNTIYF
v_call: TRBV5-6; clone_size: NA; d_call: NA; j_call: TRBJ2-3; cdr3_nt: TGTGCCAGCAGCTTGGCCGCGGGAAGCACAGATACGCAGTATTTT; cdr3_aa: CASSLAAGSTDTQYF
v_call: TRBV20-1; clone_size: few; d_call: TRBD1; j_call: TRBJ1-6; cdr3_nt: TGCAGTGCTAGAGACCTGCGGACAGGGGAGGCTTCACCCCTCCACTTT; cdr3_aa: CSARDLRTGEASPLHF
v_call: TRBV5-1; clone_size: many; d_call: NA; j_call: TRBJ2-7; cdr3_nt: TGCGCCAGCAGCTTTGGGACAACCGGCGAGCAGTACTTC; cdr3_aa: CASSFGTTGEQYF
v_call: TRBV28; clone_size: few; d_call: NA; j_call: TRBJ2-7; cdr3_nt: TGTGCCAGCAGCCCGGGCGGCCACTACGAGCAGTACTTC; cdr3_aa: CASSPGGHYEQYF
v_call: TRBV12-3/TRBV12-4; clone_size: many; d_call: NA; j_call: TRBJ2-3; cdr3_nt: TGTGCCAGCAGATTGCGGGACAGCCCCACAGATACGCAGTATTTT; cdr3_aa: CASRLRDSPTDTQYF
v_call: TRBV25-1; clone_size: many; d_call: TRBD2; j_call: TRBJ2-2; cdr3_nt: TGTGCCAGCAGTGAAAGCGGGAGTGCCACCGGGGAGCTGTTTTTT; cdr3_aa: CASSESGSATGELFF
v_call: TRBV20-1; clone_size: many; d_call: NA; j_call: TRBJ2-4; cdr3_nt: TGCAGTGCTAGGTCGGGAGTAGCCAAAAACATTCAGTACTTC; cdr3_aa: CSARSGVAKNIQYF
v_call: TRBV7-8; clone_size: many; d_call: NA; j_call: TRBJ1-6; cdr3_nt: TGTGCCAGCAGCTTAGAGGCAGGGTGGGGTAATTCACCCCTCCACTTT; cdr3_aa: CASSLEAGWGNSPLHF
v_call: TRBV2; clone_size: many; d_call: NA; j_call: TRBJ2-5; cdr3_nt: TGTGCCAGCAGTGAATCGTGGGAGACCCAGTACTTC; cdr3_aa: CASSESWETQYF
v_call: TRBV5-1; clone_size: many; d_call: TRBD2; j_call: TRBJ2-1; cdr3_nt: TGCGCCAGCAGCTTGGAGGGTTTACTAGCGCAAAGCTCCTACAATGAGCAGTTCTTC; cdr3_aa: CASSLEGLLAQSSYNEQFF
v_call: TRBV2; clone_size: many; d_call: NA; j_call: TRBJ2-5; cdr3_nt: TGTGCCAGCAGCAGGGGTCAGGAGACCCAGTACTTC; cdr3_aa: CASSRGQETQYF
v_call: TRBV29-1; clone_size: few; d_call: NA; j_call: TRBJ1-1; cdr3_nt: TGCAGCGTTGAGAATGGGTTGAACACTGAAGCTTTCTTT; cdr3_aa: CSVENGLNTEAFF
v_call: TRBV25-1; clone_size: NA; d_call: NA; j_call: TRBJ2-2; cdr3_nt: TGTGCCAGCAGTGAACAGGGGAACACCGGGGAGCTGTTTTTT; cdr3_aa: CASSEQGNTGELFF
v_call: TRBV29-1; clone_size: many; d_call: NA; j_call: TRBJ1-2; cdr3_nt: TGCAGCGCCCAGACAGGCCCCTATGGCTACACCTTC; cdr3_aa: CSAQTGPYGYTF
v_call: TRBV2; clone_size: NA; d_call: NA; j_call: TRBJ1-1; cdr3_nt: TGTGCCAGCAGTGTTGGGGGGGTGATGAACACTGAAGCTTTCTTT; cdr3_aa: CASSVGGVMNTEAFF
v_call: TRBV2; clone_size: many; d_call: TRBD1; j_call: TRBJ2-5; cdr3_nt: TGTGCCAGCAGTAAGACAGGGGGACAAGAGACCCAGTACTTC; cdr3_aa: CASSKTGGQETQYF
v_call: TRBV5-1; clone_size: many; d_call: NA; j_call: TRBJ2-2; cdr3_nt: TGCGCCAGCAGCCTTCCGCTAAACACCGGGGAGCTGTTTTTT; cdr3_aa: CASSLPLNTGELFF
v_call: TRBV7-9; clone_size: NA; d_call: NA; j_call: TRBJ2-2; cdr3_nt: TGTGCCAGCAGCTTATGGGAGAGGACCGGGGAGCTGTTTTTT; cdr3_aa: CASSLWERTGELFF
v_call: TRBV7-9; clone_size: NA; d_call: NA; j_call: TRBJ1-3; cdr3_nt: TGTGGGGCAGGATCCGGAAACACCATATATTTT; cdr3_aa: CGAGSGNTIYF
v_call: TRBV5-1; clone_size: NA; d_call: NA; j_call: TRBJ2-3; cdr3_nt: TGCGCCAGCAGAATTCTCACAGATACGCAGTATTTT; cdr3_aa: CASRILTDTQYF
v_call: TRBV5-1; clone_size: NA; d_call: NA; j_call: TRBJ1-2; cdr3_nt: TGCGCCAGCAGTGAAACACCGGGGAACTATGGCTACACCTTC; cdr3_aa: CASSETPGNYGYTF
v_call: TRBV27; clone_size: NA; d_call: NA; j_call: TRBJ2-5; cdr3_nt: TGTGCCAGCAGTGGCGGGATTCTAGAGACCCAGCACTTC; cdr3_aa: CASSGGILETQHF
v_call: TRBV5-5; clone_size: many; d_call: TRBD1; j_call: TRBJ2-5; cdr3_nt: TGTGCCAGCAGCTTGTTGGGACAGGGGCGACGGGAGACCCAGTACTTC; cdr3_aa: CASSLLGQGRRETQYF
v_call: TRBV6-2/TRBV6-3; clone_size: many; d_call: NA; j_call: TRBJ2-7; cdr3_nt: TGTGCCAGCAGTTCCACACTTCGCGAGCAGTACTTC; cdr3_aa: CASSSTLREQYF
v_call: TRBV7-8; clone_size: many; d_call: TRBD1; j_call: TRBJ2-5; cdr3_nt: TGTGCCAGCAGCTTTTCGGTACAGGGGCTCGAGAAGACCCAGTACTTC; cdr3_aa: CASSFSVQGLEKTQYF
v_call: TRBV7-2; clone_size: medium-sized; d_call: NA; j_call: TRBJ2-7; cdr3_nt: TGTGCCAGCACCCTCCGGGACCGACCTAGAACCTCCTACGAGCAGTACTTC; cdr3_aa: CASTLRDRPRTSYEQYF
v_call: TRBV27; clone_size: many; d_call: NA; j_call: TRBJ1-3; cdr3_nt: TGTGCCAGCAGTTTCGGATGGGGGACTGGAAACACCATATATTTT; cdr3_aa: CASSFGWGTGNTIYF
v_call: TRBV20-1; clone_size: many; d_call: NA; j_call: TRBJ2-7; cdr3_nt: TGCAGTGCTAGAGTGTTGGGGCCCTACGAGCAGTACTTC; cdr3_aa: CSARVLGPYEQYF
v_call: TRBV7-2; clone_size: few; d_call: NA; j_call: TRBJ2-4; cdr3_nt: TGTGCCAGCAGCTCGAGACTAGGGACCAAAAACATTCAGTACTTC; cdr3_aa: CASSSRLGTKNIQYF